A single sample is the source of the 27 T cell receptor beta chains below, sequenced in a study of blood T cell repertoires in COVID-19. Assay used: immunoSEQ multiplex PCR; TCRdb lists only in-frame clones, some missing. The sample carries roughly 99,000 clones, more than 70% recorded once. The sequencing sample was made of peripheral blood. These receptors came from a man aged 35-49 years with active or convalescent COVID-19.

For the CDR3, the DNA is TGTGCCAGCAGCCAAGTTGGGGGGACAGGGAATGAAAAACTGTTTTTT. Translating it yields CASSQVGGTGNEKLFF. The chain has TRBV3-1 (or the pseudogene TRBV3-2) and TRBJ1-4, with 9 bases aligning to TRBD1. The CDR3 consists of 16 residues. Germline CDR1 reads LGHDT; CDR2 reads YNNKEL (reference sequence). V gave up 1 base and J gave up 5 bases; unmatched junction bases: 5.

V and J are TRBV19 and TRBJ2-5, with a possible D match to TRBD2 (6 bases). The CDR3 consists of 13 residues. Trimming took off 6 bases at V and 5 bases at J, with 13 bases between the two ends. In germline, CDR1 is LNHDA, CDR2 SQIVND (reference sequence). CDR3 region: CASSGGLRETQYF. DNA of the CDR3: TGTGCCAGTAGCGGGGGACTCCGGGAGACCCAGTACTTC.

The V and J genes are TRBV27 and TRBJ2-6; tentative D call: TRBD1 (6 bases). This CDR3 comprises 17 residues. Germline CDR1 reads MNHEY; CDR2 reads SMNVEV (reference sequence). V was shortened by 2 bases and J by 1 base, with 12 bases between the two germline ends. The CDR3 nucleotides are TGTGCCAGCAGTTTAATAACCAGGGGTTCTGGGGCCAACGTCCTGACTTTC. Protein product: CASSLITRGSGANVLTF.

The CDR3 spells CASSLGLGSLNEQFF. CDR3 DNA sequence: TGTGCCAGCAGCTTAGGACTAGGTAGTTTGAATGAGCAGTTCTTC. The V call is TRBV7-3, the J call TRBJ2-1, with TRBD2 matching over 7 bases. The CDR3 has 15 amino acids. Trimming at V came to 2 bases and at J to 7 bases, leaving 8 bases not matched to a gene. CDR1 is SGHTA, CDR2 FQGTGA, per germline.

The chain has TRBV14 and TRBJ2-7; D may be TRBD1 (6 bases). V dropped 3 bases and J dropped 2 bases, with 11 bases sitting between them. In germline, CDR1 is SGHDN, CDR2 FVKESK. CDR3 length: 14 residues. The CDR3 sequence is CASSQSQGPYEQYF. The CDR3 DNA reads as TGTGCCAGCAGCCAGTCACAGGGTCCCTACGAGCAGTACTTC.

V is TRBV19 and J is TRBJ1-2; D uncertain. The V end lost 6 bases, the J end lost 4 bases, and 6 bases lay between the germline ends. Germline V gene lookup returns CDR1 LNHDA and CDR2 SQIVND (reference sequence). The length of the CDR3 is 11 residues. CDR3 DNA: TGTGCCAGTAGAAGAGGCTATGGCTACACCTTC. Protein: CASRRGYGYTF.

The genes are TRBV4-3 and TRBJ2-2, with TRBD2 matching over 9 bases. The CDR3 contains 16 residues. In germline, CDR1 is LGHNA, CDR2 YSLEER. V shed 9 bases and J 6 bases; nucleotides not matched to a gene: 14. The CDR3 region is CASQLGSGSSSGELFF. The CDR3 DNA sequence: TGCGCCAGTCAATTAGGTAGCGGGAGTTCGTCCGGGGAGCTGTTTTTT.

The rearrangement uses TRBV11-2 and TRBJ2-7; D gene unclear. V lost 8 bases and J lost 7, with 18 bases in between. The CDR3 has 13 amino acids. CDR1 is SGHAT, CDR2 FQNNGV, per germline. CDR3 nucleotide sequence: TGTGCCAGCGGGTCCCAAATACAGACAGAGCAGTACTTC. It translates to CASGSQIQTEQYF.

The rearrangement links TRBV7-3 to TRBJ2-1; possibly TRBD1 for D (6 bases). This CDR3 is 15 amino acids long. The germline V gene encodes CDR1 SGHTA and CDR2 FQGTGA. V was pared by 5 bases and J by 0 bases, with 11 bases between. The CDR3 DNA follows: TGTGCCAGCAGCCTACAGGGAAGCTCCTACAATGAGCAGTTCTTC. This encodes CASSLQGSSYNEQFF.

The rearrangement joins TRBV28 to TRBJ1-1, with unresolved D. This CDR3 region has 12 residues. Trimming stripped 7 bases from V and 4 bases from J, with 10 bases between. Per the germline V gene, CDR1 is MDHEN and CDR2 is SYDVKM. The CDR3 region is CASTTLRTEAFF. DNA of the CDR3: TGTGCCAGCACCACCCTACGCACTGAAGCTTTCTTT.

The CDR3 nucleotides are TGTGCCAGCAGTTACGTTGGCGGGCTAACCTACGAGCAGTACTTC. Translation gives CASSYVGGLTYEQYF. J is TRBJ2-7 and V is TRBV6-5; TRBD2 is a possible D gene (5 bases). V lost 2 bases to trimming and J lost 2 bases, with 13 bases between them. This CDR3 contains 15 residues. CDR1 is MNHEY and CDR2 is SVGAGI in the germline V gene.

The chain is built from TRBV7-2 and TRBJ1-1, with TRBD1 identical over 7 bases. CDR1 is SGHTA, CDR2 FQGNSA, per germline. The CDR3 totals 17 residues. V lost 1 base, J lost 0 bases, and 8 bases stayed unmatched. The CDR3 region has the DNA TGTGCCAGCAGCTTAGTGGTGCACAGGGGCTTGAACACTGAAGCTTTCTTT. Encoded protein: CASSLVVHRGLNTEAFF.

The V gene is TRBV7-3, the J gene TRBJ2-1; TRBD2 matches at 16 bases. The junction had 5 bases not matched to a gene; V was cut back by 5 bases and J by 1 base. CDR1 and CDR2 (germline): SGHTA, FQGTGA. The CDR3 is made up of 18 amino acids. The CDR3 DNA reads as TGTGCCAGCAGCGTGGGACTAGCGGGAGGGCCTTCCTACAATGAGCAGTTCTTC. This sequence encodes CASSVGLAGGPSYNEQFF. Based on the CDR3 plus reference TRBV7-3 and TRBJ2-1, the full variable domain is GAGVSQTPSNKVTEKGKYVELRCDPISGHTALYWYRQSLGQGPEFLIYFQGTGAADDSGLPNDRFFAVRPEGSVSTLKIQRTERGDSAVYLCASSVGLAGGPSYNEQFFGPGTRLTVL.

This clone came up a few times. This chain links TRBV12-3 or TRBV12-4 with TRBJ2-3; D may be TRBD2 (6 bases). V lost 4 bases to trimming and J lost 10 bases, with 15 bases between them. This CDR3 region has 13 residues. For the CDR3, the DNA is TGTGCCAGCAGTTCTTCTCGGGACTCCCCGCAGTATTTT. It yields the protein CASSSSRDSPQYF.

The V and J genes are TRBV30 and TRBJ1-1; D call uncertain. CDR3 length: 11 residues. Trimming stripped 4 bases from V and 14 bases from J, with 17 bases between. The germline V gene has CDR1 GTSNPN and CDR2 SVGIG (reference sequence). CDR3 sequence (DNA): TGTGCCTGGACGTTAGGAGGGAAGACCTTCTTT. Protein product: CAWTLGGKTFF.

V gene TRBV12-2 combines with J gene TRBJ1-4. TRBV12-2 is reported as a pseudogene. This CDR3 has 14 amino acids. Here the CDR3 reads CASRRIPPGEKLFF. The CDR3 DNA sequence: TGTGCAAGTCGAAGGATCCCCCCGGGAGAAAAACTGTTTTTT.

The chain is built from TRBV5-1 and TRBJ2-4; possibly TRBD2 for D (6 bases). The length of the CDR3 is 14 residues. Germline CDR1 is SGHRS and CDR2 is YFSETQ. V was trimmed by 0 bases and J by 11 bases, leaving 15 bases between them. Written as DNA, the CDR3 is TGCGCCAGCAGCTTGGCCGGTGGAACTAGCTTTCAGTACTTC. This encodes CASSLAGGTSFQYF.

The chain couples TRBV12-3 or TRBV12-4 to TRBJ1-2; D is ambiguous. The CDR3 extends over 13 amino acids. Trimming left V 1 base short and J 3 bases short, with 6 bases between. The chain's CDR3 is CASSLGPDYGYTF. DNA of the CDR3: TGTGCCAGCAGTTTAGGGCCAGACTATGGCTACACCTTC.

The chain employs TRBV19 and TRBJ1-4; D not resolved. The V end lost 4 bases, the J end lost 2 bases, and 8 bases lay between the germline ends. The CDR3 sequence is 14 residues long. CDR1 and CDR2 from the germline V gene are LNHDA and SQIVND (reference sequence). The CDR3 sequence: CASSRAPTNEKLFF. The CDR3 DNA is TGTGCCAGTAGTAGAGCACCGACTAATGAAAAACTGTTTTTT. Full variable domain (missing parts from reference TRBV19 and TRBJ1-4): DGGITQSPKYLFRKEGQNVTLSCEQNLNHDAMYWYRQDPGQGLRLIYYSQIVNDFQKGDIAEGYSVSREKKESFPLTVTSAQKNPTAFYLCASSRAPTNEKLFFGSGTQLSVL.

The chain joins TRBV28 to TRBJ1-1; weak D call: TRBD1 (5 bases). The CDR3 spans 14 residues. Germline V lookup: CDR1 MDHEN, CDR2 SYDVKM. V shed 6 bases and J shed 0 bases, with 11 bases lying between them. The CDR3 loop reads CASRRREVNTEAFF. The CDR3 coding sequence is TGTGCCAGCAGACGCAGGGAGGTGAACACTGAAGCTTTCTTT.

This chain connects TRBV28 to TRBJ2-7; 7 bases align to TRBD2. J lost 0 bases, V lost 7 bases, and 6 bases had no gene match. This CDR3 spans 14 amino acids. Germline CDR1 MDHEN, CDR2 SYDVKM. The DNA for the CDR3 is TGTGCCAGCAAACCTTGGGGGGGCTCCTACGAGCAGTACTTC. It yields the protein CASKPWGGSYEQYF.

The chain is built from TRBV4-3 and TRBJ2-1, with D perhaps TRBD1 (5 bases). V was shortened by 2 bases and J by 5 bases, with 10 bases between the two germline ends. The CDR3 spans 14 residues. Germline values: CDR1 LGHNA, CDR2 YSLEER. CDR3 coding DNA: TGCGCCAGCAGCCAAATGTGGGGCAACAATGAGCAGTTCTTC. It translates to CASSQMWGNNEQFF.

The CDR3 protein is CASNAPGDGSGNYGYTF. The DNA for the CDR3 is TGTGCCAGTAACGCCCCAGGGGACGGATCGGGAAACTATGGCTACACCTTC. The genes are TRBV28 and TRBJ1-2; D may be TRBD1 (6 bases). With 9 bases removed from V and 2 bases from J, the gap between germline ends came to 25 bases. CDR3 length: 17 amino acids. Germline assignment: CDR1 MDHEN and CDR2 SYDVKM.

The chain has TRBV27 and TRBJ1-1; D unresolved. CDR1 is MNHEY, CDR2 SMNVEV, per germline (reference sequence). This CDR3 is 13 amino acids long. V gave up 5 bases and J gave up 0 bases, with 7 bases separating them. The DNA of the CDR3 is TGTGCCAGCAGTCCATACTTGAACACTGAAGCTTTCTTT. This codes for CASSPYLNTEAFF.

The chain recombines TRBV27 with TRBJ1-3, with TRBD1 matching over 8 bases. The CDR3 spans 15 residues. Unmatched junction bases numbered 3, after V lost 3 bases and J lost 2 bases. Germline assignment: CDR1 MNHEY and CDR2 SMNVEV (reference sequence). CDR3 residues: CASSLTGVAGNTIYF. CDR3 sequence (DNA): TGTGCCAGCAGTTTGACAGGGGTGGCTGGAAACACCATATATTTT.

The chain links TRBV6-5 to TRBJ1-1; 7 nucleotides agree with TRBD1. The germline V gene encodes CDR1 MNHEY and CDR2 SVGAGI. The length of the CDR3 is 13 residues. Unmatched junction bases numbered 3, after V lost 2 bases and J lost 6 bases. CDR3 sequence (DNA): TGTGCCAGCAGTTACCCGGGACAGCCTGAAGCTTTCTTT. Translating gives CASSYPGQPEAFF.

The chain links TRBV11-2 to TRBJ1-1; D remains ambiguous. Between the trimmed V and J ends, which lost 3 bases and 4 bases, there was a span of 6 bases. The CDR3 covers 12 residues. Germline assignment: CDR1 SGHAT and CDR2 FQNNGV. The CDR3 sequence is CASSLLSTEAFF. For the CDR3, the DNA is TGTGCCAGCAGCTTGCTGAGCACTGAAGCTTTCTTT.